The 10 T cell receptor beta chains presented below share a single source sample, sequenced in a study of T-cell memory formation after mild COVID-19. TCRdb reanalysed the 5' RACE reads using MiXCR and keeps one entry per CDR3 protein. In the table there are roughly 450,000 distinct CDR3 sequences, about 18% of which are singletons. Sequenced sample: PBMCs or a T cell subset sorted from them (not recorded which). All receptors come from an adult woman who had mild COVID-19 (a few samples of this study predate the infection). Cell type and time point are not known.

This clonotype was counted a few times. The chain links TRBV6-6 to TRBJ2-7; a possible D gene is TRBD1 (6 bases). This CDR3 has 15 residues. V was trimmed by 7 bases and J by 3 bases, leaving 19 bases between them. Germline V CDR1 and CDR2: MNHNY, SVGAGI (reference sequence). This CDR3 reads CASTPADRQLYEQYF. The DNA for the CDR3 is TGTGCCAGCACTCCCGCTGACAGGCAGCTCTACGAGCAGTACTTC.

The table lists this clonotype with a few counts. V is TRBV4-2 and J is TRBJ2-7; D may be TRBD1 (7 bases). The CDR3 loop spans 16 amino acids. In germline, CDR1 is LGHNA, CDR2 YNFKEQ. V shed 0 bases and J shed 6 bases, with 18 bases lying between them. In DNA form, the CDR3 reads TGTGCCAGCAGCCAAGAAGGGGGCAGGGACTCAGTCGAGCAGTACTTC. It translates to CASSQEGGRDSVEQYF.

The chain is built from TRBV14 and TRBJ2-1, with TRBD1 matching over 9 bases. After removal of 5 bases from V and 6 bases from J, the junction contained 11 bases not matched to a gene. Germline V gene data show CDR1 as SGHDN and CDR2 as FVKESK. There are 16 residues in the CDR3. The CDR3 spells CASSFLPGQGSNEQFF. DNA for the CDR3: TGTGCCAGCAGCTTTCTACCGGGACAGGGAAGCAATGAGCAGTTCTTC.

This clonotype came up many times. The CDR3 spells CASSFRLAADTQYF. CDR3 sequence (DNA): TGTGCCAGCAGCTTCAGGCTAGCCGCAGATACGCAGTATTTT. This chain links TRBV7-9 with TRBJ2-3, with D possibly TRBD2 on 5 matching bases. CDR3 length: 14 amino acids. Germline V CDR1 and CDR2: SEHNR, FQNEAQ (reference sequence). V was pared by 3 bases and J by 4 bases, with 11 bases between. Full variable domain (rest looked up from reference TRBV7-9 and TRBJ2-3): DTGVSQNPRHKITKRGQNVTFRCDPISEHNRLYWYRQTLGQGPEFLTYFQNEAQLEKSRLLSDRFSAERPKGSFSTLEIQRTEQGDSAMYLCASSFRLAADTQYFGPGTRLTVL.

This chain uses TRBV7-2 with TRBJ2-7; a possible D gene is TRBD2 (6 bases). Trimming pared 3 bases from V and 9 bases from J, leaving 15 bases between. The CDR3 sequence is 13 residues long. CDR1 and CDR2 (germline): SGHTA, FQGNSA. The CDR3 loop reads CASSLGLRGPQYF. In nucleotides, the CDR3 is TGTGCCAGCAGCTTGGGACTTCGAGGGCCGCAGTACTTC.

This clonotype was counted a few times. The chain has TRBV4-2 and TRBJ2-1; 8 bases map to TRBD2. From germline, CDR1 is LGHNA and CDR2 YNFKEQ. The CDR3 contains 16 residues. V lost 0 bases, J lost 2 bases, and 3 bases stayed unmatched. In DNA form, the CDR3 reads TGTGCCAGCAGCCAAGATCGGGGGGGCCCCTACAATGAGCAGTTCTTC. Translation gives CASSQDRGGPYNEQFF.

CDR3 nucleotides: TGTGCCAGCAGGGGGCCGGGAGATACGCAGTATTTT. It yields the protein CASRGPGDTQYF. The genes are TRBV7-2 and TRBJ2-3, with D tentatively TRBD1 (5 bases). From germline, CDR1 is SGHTA and CDR2 FQGNSA. CDR3 length: 12 residues. Trimming took 6 bases from V and 5 from J, leaving 9 bases between them.

This clonotype was seen many times. V gene TRBV7-9 combines with J gene TRBJ2-2; a possible D gene is TRBD2 (5 bases). In germline, CDR1 is SEHNR, CDR2 FQNEAQ (reference sequence). Trimming removed 8 bases at V and 7 bases at J, with 11 bases between. The CDR3 is 12 amino acids. The CDR3: CASFREGGELFF. The CDR3 DNA is TGTGCCAGCTTTCGGGAAGGCGGGGAGCTGTTTTTT.

In this sample, this clonotype turned up many times. V and J are TRBV12-3 or TRBV12-4 and TRBJ2-1; no clear D gene. V shed 7 bases and J shed 5 bases, with 12 bases lying between them. The CDR3 runs 13 residues. For the CDR3, the DNA is TGTGCCAGCACCCATGGGCAGAACAATGAGCAGTTCTTC. Protein sequence: CASTHGQNNEQFF.

V usage is TRBV7-8 and J usage is TRBJ2-1; TRBD2 matches at 7 bases. Per the germline V gene, CDR1 is SGHVS and CDR2 is FQNEAQ. The CDR3 has 17 residues. Trimming cost V 5 bases and J 2 bases; bases outside gene matches: 12. This chain's CDR3 is CASSQRGWSGPYNEQFF. CDR3 sequence (DNA): TGTGCCAGCAGCCAGCGGGGTTGGTCAGGGCCCTACAATGAGCAGTTCTTC.